Below are 8 T cell receptor beta chains sequenced from a single sample in a study of radiation and T cells in renal cell carcinoma. The time point denotes: baseline pretreatment blood. Indicated treatment: 15 Gy SBRT to primary tumor, nephrectomy 4 weeks later. Generated by immunoSEQ multiplex PCR, the TCRdb table keeps only in-frame clones and is missing some. The sample carries 85,000 to 100,000 clones, 86% recorded once. The sequencing here drew on blood, taken from a patient whose treatment included radiotherapy and nephrectomy. All receptors come from a man aged 50 to 59 with renal cell carcinoma.

The chain joins TRBV5-4 to TRBJ2-5, with D perhaps matching TRBD1 (6 bases). Germline CDR1 reads SGHNT; CDR2 reads YYREEE (reference sequence). Trimming stripped 3 bases from V and 4 bases from J, with 13 bases between. The CDR3 length is 14 residues. The CDR3 protein is CASSYNRDGETQYF. CDR3 DNA sequence: TGTGCCAGCAGCTACAACAGGGATGGAGAGACCCAGTACTTC.

The chain couples TRBV2 to TRBJ2-1, with D tentatively TRBD1 (5 bases). Germline CDR1 SNHLY, CDR2 FYNNEI. The CDR3 has 15 residues. V was shortened by 8 bases and J by 7 bases, with 21 bases between the two germline ends. CDR3 in DNA: TGTGCCAGCTCCCCCTCGGTGCCAGGGATTAATGAGCAGTTCTTC. This codes for CASSPSVPGINEQFF.

The CDR3 bases are TGTGCCAGCAGCGTAGAAGAGGGGGGACGAGCCGGAAAACTGTTTTTT. Translation: CASSVEEGGRAGKLFF. The chain uses TRBV9 and TRBJ1-4, with D perhaps matching TRBD1 (6 bases). The germline CDR1 and CDR2 sequences are SGDLS and YYNGEE. The germline V and J ends were trimmed by 0 bases and 10 bases, with 19 bases remaining between them. This CDR3 region has 16 residues.

The rearrangement uses TRBV30 and TRBJ2-5, with D possibly TRBD1 on 5 matching bases. CDR3 length: 13 residues. Germline CDR1 reads GTSNPN; CDR2 reads SVGIG (reference sequence). V was cut by 2 bases and J by 5 bases, with 12 bases left in between. The CDR3, as DNA: TGTGCCTGGAGTAGGGGCCGGCGGGAGACCCAGTACTTC. It translates to CAWSRGRRETQYF.

The chain links TRBV18 to TRBJ1-1; D possibly corresponds to TRBD1 (5 bases). Trimming pared 2 bases from V and 7 bases from J, leaving 8 bases between. The CDR3 totals 12 residues. Germline CDR1 reads KGHSH; CDR2 reads LQKENI. Here the CDR3 reads CASSPRGVEAFF. The CDR3, as DNA: TGTGCCAGCTCACCAAGAGGGGTTGAAGCTTTCTTT.

V gene TRBV9 combines with J gene TRBJ1-6; D is ambiguous. The V gene's germline CDR1 is SGDLS and CDR2 YYNGEE. CDR3 length equals 14 residues. The V end was cut by 4 bases, the J end by 9 bases, with 14 bases between. The CDR3 loop is CASSQVERSSPLHF. Here the CDR3 DNA reads TGTGCCAGCAGCCAAGTGGAAAGGAGTTCACCCCTCCACTTT.

The CDR3 region has the DNA TGTGCCAGCAGTGGCAACACAGGGGCCGAGACCCAGTACTTC. It translates to CASSGNTGAETQYF. The chain employs TRBV6-1 and TRBJ2-5; 7 positions match TRBD1. This CDR3 contains 14 residues. Germline CDR1 reads MNHNS; CDR2 reads SASEGT. J lost 5 bases, V lost 4 bases, and 7 bases had no gene match.

This chain links TRBV5-1 with TRBJ2-5; D might be TRBD1 or TRBD2, each matching 5 bases. Per the germline V gene, CDR1 is SGHRS and CDR2 is YFSETQ. The CDR3 runs 15 residues. V lost 4 bases and J 5 bases, leaving 18 bases between the germline ends. The CDR3 here is CASSTGPSHSETQYF. CDR3 DNA: TGCGCCAGCAGCACGGGACCCAGCCACTCGGAGACCCAGTACTTC.